This section outlines one T cell receptor beta chain sequence together with its context. The data stem from a study of technical replicates of blood from four donors. This table comes from immunoSEQ multiplex PCR, and its TCRdb copy is limited to in-frame clones, with some not included. Of more than 90,000 clones listed, about 96% were seen once; the top ten hold 0.35% to 0.45%. CDR1 is SGHDT, CDR2 YYEEEE, per germline. CDR3 length equals 12 residues. The V end was cut by 3 bases, the J end by 5 bases, with 7 bases between. J is TRBJ2-3 and V is TRBV5-6, with D possibly being TRBD2 (5 bases). This receptor was obtained from a human donor in good health. The sample consisted of T cells isolated from PBMCs. The CDR3 DNA follows: TGTGCCAGCAGCTCAGAGGGAGATACGCAGTATTTT. Its protein is CASSSEGDTQYF.